In its sample, the clone carrying this TCR beta chain was seen a few times. This entry is derived from a study of post-analysis software for immune sequencing data. Turning to the study itself: The study covered relapsing-remitting, secondary progressive and progressive-relapsing courses of multiple sclerosis.

Built from TCR beta cDNA, the libraries had unique molecular identifiers in them. Input amounts of about 0.85 to 10 million T cells were used. These gave approximately 500,000 cDNA molecules, so each molecule approximated one T cell. Via MiXCR, TCRdb re-called the PCR reads, giving one row per CDR3 protein. The data contain about 820,000 distinct CDR3 sequences, 53% of them seen just once; the ten biggest clones take up about 4.8%. The clonotype originates from a girl aged 10-17 years with multiple sclerosis. The sample consisted of blood.

CDR3 coding DNA: TGCGCCAGCAGGATTGAGGGGACAGACAATCAGCCCCAGCATTTT. Translating gives CASRIEGTDNQPQHF. The chain employs TRBV10-2 and TRBJ1-5; 7 bases line up with TRBD1. The CDR3 consists of 15 residues. V lost 6 bases, J lost 3 bases, and 8 bases stayed unmatched. Germline assignment: CDR1 WSHSY and CDR2 SAAADI.